In its sample, the clone carrying this TCR beta chain was seen once. Its antigen is currently unknown. These data are taken from a study of cytomegalovirus exposure and HLA in healthy donors. Findings and caveats of the study: Presence/absence results assume similar sequencing depth per donor, which may not hold. Later work found most CMV-associated TCR beta chains apparently HLA-restricted.

Trimming pared 3 bases from V and 5 bases from J, leaving 13 bases between. This CDR3 has 15 residues. Per the germline V gene, CDR1 is MNHEY and CDR2 is SVGAGI. PCR employed 60 Vbeta and 13 Jbeta primers. Measured with immunoSEQ multiplex PCR; TCRdb has only the in-frame clones, and not every one. The sample records 200,000 to 250,000 clones, around 81% being singletons. V and J are TRBV6-5 and TRBJ2-2, with D tentatively TRBD1 (6 bases). The sample taken for sequencing was PBMCs. The receptor comes from a woman between 45 and 65 years old in good health and CMV-seropositive. The CDR3 spells CASSYTGPGTGELFF. CDR3 coding DNA: TGTGCCAGCAGTTATACAGGGCCGGGGACCGGGGAGCTGTTTTTT.